This record covers a single T cell receptor (beta chain). Its binding antigen is unknown. No much larger clone is present one base from it, and per-base qualities are unavailable. The V and J ends are trimmed by 4 bases and 4 bases, leaving 15 bases between them. The germline V gene encodes CDR1 SGHKS and CDR2 YYEKEE (reference sequence). The CDR3 numbers 14 residues from cysteine through phenylalanine. The read is trimmed to its CDR3 DNA, 42 bases read in frame from base 1. This specimen comes from a study of OX40 agonist ivuxolimab in advanced cancers. General notes on the study: Ivuxolimab was a fully human IgG2 agonistic monoclonal antibody targeting the costimulatory receptor OX40 (CD134). Intravenous ivuxolimab was administered to patients every 2 weeks at six dose levels: 0.01, 0.1, 0.3, 1.5, 3 and 10 mg/kg. Partial responses occurred in three dose-escalation patients: two with cutaneous melanoma and one with hepatocellular carcinoma. The dose-escalation cohort was about 87% male with a mean age of roughly 60 years, ranging from roughly 23 to 85. The monotherapy dose-escalation portion (N of about 50 patients) of the phase I ivuxolimab trial is reported in the paper. Of the roughly 52 dose-escalation patients, hepatocellular carcinoma was present in around 19, melanoma in around 15, renal cell carcinoma in 9 and head and neck cancer in 9. Patients were allowed to have had prior anti-PD-1, anti-PD-L1 or anti-CTLA-4 therapy, and more than 35% of the dose-escalation patients had been treated with checkpoint inhibitors. Peripheral TCRbeta sequencing was intended to test whether TCR sequence diversity was altered and clonal T-cell expansion was caused by ivuxolimab. General findings and caveats noted by the study authors: At doses from 0.1 to 3.0 mg/kg, clonal expansion was seen in both CD4+ and CD8+ blood T cells between baseline and week 6. Low levels of normalized T-cell clonal expansion were also shown by some nonresponding patients. Antigen specificity was not determined for the clonally expanded peripheral T cells. After ivuxolimab, CD8+ T cells had more expanded clones than CD4+ T cells on average. Partial responders in the 0.1-3.0 mg/kg groups had among the lowest normalized peripheral clonal expansion, especially among CD8+ T cells.

The trial excluded patients who had a history of autoimmune disease or were on systemic immunosuppression. Peripheral blood for TCR sequencing was collected from all dose cohorts at baseline, on cycle 4 day 1, and on cycle 7 day 1. The samples were drawn from a first-in-human, open-label, multicenter phase I dose-escalation trial of ivuxolimab. Adults with locally advanced or metastatic melanoma, renal cell carcinoma, hepatocellular carcinoma or head and neck squamous cell carcinoma were enrolled in the trial. Before TCR sequencing, CD4+ T cells and CD8+ T cells were sorted from peripheral blood as separate populations. Genomic DNA was extracted from sorted cells for sequencing of the TCRbeta CDR3 region. TCRbeta CDR3 regions were sequenced using the immunoSEQ Assay. This is the immuneACCESS table as TCRdb keeps it, with only in-frame sequences that have V and J called. A part of the clones is gone; compared with another copy, unresolved V genes explain less than half, and the rest is unexplained. The sample table records under 80,000 clones; roughly 80% of these occur just once. 0.8% to 1.1% of the sample is taken by the ten largest.

The chain employs TRBV5-5 and TRBJ2-7, with TRBD1 tentatively as D gene (6 bases match). The clonotype comes from an adult with an advanced solid tumor such as melanoma, head and neck, liver or kidney cancer. The sequenced sample was CD4+ or CD8+ T cells sorted from blood, obtained in a trial of the OX40 agonist ivuxolimab. The bases read TGTGCCAGCAGCCACCCCTCGGGACAATACGAGCAGTACTTC. Its coded protein is CASSHPSGQYEQYF.